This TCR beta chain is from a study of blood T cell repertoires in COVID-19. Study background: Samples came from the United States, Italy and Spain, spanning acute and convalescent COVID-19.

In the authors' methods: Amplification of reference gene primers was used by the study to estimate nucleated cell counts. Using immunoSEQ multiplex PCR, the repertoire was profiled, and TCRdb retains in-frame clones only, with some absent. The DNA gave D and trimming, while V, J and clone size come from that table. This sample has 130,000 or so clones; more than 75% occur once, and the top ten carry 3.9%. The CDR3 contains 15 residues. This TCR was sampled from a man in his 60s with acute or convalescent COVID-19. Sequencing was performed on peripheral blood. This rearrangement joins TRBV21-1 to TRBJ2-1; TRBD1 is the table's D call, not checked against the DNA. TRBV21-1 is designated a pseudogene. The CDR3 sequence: CASSMSTGTGGEQFF. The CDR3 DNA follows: TGTGCCAGCAGCATGAGTACCGGGACAGGCGGGGAGCAGTTCTTC.